Listed here are 7 T cell receptor beta chains from one sample, sequenced in a study of cytomegalovirus exposure and HLA in healthy donors. This PCR relied on a set of 60 Vbeta primers and 13 Jbeta primers. Method: immunoSEQ multiplex PCR; TCRdb's copy keeps in-frame clones and lacks some. The sample data list 150,000 or so clones. Material: PBMCs. The receptors here all came from a woman between 50 and 59 years old in good health and CMV-seronegative.

The J gene is TRBJ2-5, the V gene TRBV2, with D perhaps matching TRBD1 (5 bases). In germline, CDR1 is SNHLY, CDR2 FYNNEI. There are 14 residues in the CDR3. V lost 4 bases to trimming and J lost 2 bases, with 11 bases between them. Here the CDR3 DNA reads TGTGCCAGCAGTGTTAGGGCAGGGCAAGAGACCCAGTACTTC. It translates to CASSVRAGQETQYF.

This chain links TRBV28 with TRBJ1-1; TRBD1 agrees at 8 bases. CDR1 and CDR2 (germline): MDHEN, SYDVKM. The CDR3 has 13 residues. J was trimmed by 6 bases and V by 7 bases; bases with no gene match: 7. This chain's CDR3 is CASIGTGRPEAFF. The CDR3 DNA reads TGTGCCAGCATAGGGACAGGCCGTCCTGAAGCTTTCTTT.

The chain recombines TRBV5-1 with TRBJ1-4; TRBD1 might be the D (6 bases). With 4 bases removed from V and 3 bases from J, the gap between germline ends came to 16 bases. The CDR3 runs 16 residues. In germline, CDR1 is SGHRS, CDR2 YFSETQ. The CDR3 DNA sequence: TGCGCCAGCAGCGCAACAGGGCGGACGGCTAATGAAAAACTGTTTTTT. This gives the protein CASSATGRTANEKLFF.

The chain couples TRBV29-1 to TRBJ1-4, with D uncertain. With 4 bases removed from V and 8 bases from J, the gap between germline ends came to 8 bases. Looked up from germline, CDR1 is SQVTM and CDR2 is ANQGSEA. The length of the CDR3 is 11 residues. The CDR3 DNA is TGCAGCGTTGCATCCGGGGAAAAACTGTTTTTT. Encoded protein: CSVASGEKLFF.

In DNA form, the CDR3 reads TGTGCCAGCAGTGCCGTGGGGGGACTCAGCAATCAGCCCCAGCATTTT. It yields the protein CASSAVGGLSNQPQHF. The chain uses TRBV7-8 and TRBJ1-5, with a possible D match to TRBD1 (5 bases). V was cut by 6 bases and J by 1 base, with 16 bases left in between. The CDR3 runs 16 residues. The germline gives CDR1 SGHVS, CDR2 FQNEAQ.

CDR3 in DNA: TGTGCCAGCAGCCGACAGACAGGGGCGGATGGCTACACCTTC. Translated, it gives CASSRQTGADGYTF. This chain connects TRBV6-5 to TRBJ1-2; 8 bases align to TRBD1. The V gene's germline CDR1 is MNHEY and CDR2 SVGAGI. The CDR3 runs 14 residues. The J segment lost 6 bases and the V segment lost 6 bases, leaving 9 bases of the junction unmatched.

The chain joins TRBV28 to TRBJ1-4; D uncertain. CDR1 is MDHEN and CDR2 is SYDVKM in the germline V gene. The CDR3 runs to 15 residues. The ends were cut back, 2 bases at V and 7 bases at J, with 14 bases in the middle. Here the CDR3 reads CASSLSGARGEKLFF. In DNA, the CDR3 is TGTGCCAGCAGTTTAAGCGGCGCCCGGGGTGAAAAACTGTTTTTT. Together with reference TRBV28 and TRBJ1-4, the CDR3 gives the full variable domain: DVKVTQSSRYLVKRTGEKVFLECVQDMDHENMFWYRQDPGLGLRLIYFSYDVKMKEKGDIPEGYSVSREKKERFSLILESASTNQTSMYLCASSLSGARGEKLFFGSGTQLSVL.